This T cell receptor (beta chain) was retrieved from a study of identical twins. Findings of the study overall: Among out-of-frame alpha sequences shared by twins, low generation probability occurred in excess. The more abundant beta clonotypes in cord blood had fewer insertions, and memory repertoires did not show this.

A universal primer site arose from template switching, and cDNA bore unique molecular identifiers. TCRdb ran MiXCR on the 5' RACE reads and lists one entry per CDR3 protein. This table has approximately 890,000 distinct CDR3 sequences, 9% to 15% appearing once. The length of the CDR3 is 16 residues. Germline V gene data show CDR1 as DFQATT and CDR2 as SNEGSKA (reference sequence). V gave up 3 bases and J gave up 2 bases, with 19 bases separating them. A note on this clonotype: What it binds is unknown.

These data also featured in a second study, about yellow fever vaccine responses in identical twins.

This chain connects TRBV20-1 to TRBJ2-5; a weak D match, TRBD2 (6 bases). The material sequenced was PBMCs. The clonotype originates from a woman aged 18-29 years in good health. CDR3 region: CSASPYGLATQETQYF. The CDR3 coding sequence is TGCAGTGCTAGCCCATACGGGCTAGCGACACAAGAGACCCAGTACTTC.